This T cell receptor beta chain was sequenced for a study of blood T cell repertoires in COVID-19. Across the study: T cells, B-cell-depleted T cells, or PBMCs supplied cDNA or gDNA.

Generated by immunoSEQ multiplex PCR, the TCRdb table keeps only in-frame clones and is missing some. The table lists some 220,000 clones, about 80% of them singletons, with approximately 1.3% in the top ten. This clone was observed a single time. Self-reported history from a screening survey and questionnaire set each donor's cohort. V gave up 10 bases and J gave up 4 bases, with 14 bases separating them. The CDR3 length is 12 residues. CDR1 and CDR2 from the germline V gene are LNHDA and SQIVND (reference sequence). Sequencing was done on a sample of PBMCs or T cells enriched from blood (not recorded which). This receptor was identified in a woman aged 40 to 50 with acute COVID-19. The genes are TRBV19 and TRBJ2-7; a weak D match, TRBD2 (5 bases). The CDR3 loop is CATLSGGYEQYF. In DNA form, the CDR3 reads TGTGCCACCCTATCGGGCGGGTACGAGCAGTACTTC.